This T cell receptor (beta chain) was recovered during a study of T cells in Graves' hyperthyroidism and ophthalmopathy. Whole-study context: Peripheral blood was secured at the point of initial diagnosis, before any treatment. Findings of the study overall: In the analysis, a 13 V-J model separated ophthalmopathy from stable hyperthyroidism.

This clonotype was seen at least ten times. What it recognizes is unknown. It was RNA transcripts that yielded the amplified TCR beta CDR3 regions. The HTBI primer set drove a first-round RT-PCR of the TCR CDR3. TCRdb re-analysed the multiplex PCR reads in MiXCR, keeping a single row per CDR3 protein. The repertoire holds 400,000 to 550,000 distinct CDR3 sequences, with about an eighth as singletons. CDR1 is MNHNY and CDR2 is SVGAGI in the germline V gene (reference sequence). The CDR3 consists of 14 residues. V gave up 2 bases and J gave up 3 bases, with 10 bases separating them. The rearrangement uses TRBV6-6 and TRBJ2-5; unclear D gene. The clonotype comes from a woman aged 18-29 years with Graves' hyperthyroidism. The source material was blood. The CDR3 spells CASSYGPAKETQYF. In DNA, the CDR3 is TGTGCCAGCAGTTACGGGCCTGCAAAAGAGACCCAGTACTTC.